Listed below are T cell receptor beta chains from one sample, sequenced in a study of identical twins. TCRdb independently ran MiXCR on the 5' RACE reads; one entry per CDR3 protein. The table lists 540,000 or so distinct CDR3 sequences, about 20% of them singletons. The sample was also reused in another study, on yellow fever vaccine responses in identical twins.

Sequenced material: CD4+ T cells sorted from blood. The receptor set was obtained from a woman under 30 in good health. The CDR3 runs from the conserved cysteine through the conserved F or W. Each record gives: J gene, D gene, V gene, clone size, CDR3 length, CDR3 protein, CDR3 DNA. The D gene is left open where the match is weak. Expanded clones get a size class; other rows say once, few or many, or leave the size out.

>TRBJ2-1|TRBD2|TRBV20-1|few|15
CSAPSASGRAGEQFF
TGCAGTGCCCCATCGGCTAGCGGGAGGGCGGGTGAGCAGTTCTTC
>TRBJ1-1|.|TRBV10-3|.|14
CAISPPGENTEAFF
TGTGCCATCAGCCCGCCCGGGGAGAACACTGAAGCTTTCTTT
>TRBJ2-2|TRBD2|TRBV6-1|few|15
CASRPGTSYTGELFF
TGTGCCAGCAGACCCGGGACTAGCTACACCGGGGAGCTGTTTTTT
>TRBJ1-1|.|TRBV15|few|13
CATSTDGRTEAFF
TGTGCCACCAGCACGGACGGTCGGACTGAAGCTTTCTTT
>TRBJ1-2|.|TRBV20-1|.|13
CSARGQGTEGYTF
TGCAGTGCTAGAGGTCAGGGGACGGAGGGCTACACCTTC
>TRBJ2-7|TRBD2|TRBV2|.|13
CASLSGASYEQYF
TGTGCCAGCCTCAGCGGGGCCTCCTACGAGCAGTACTTC
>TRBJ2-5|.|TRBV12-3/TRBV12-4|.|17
CASRVSPGPGLQETQYF
TGTGCCAGCAGAGTAAGCCCGGGACCGGGGTTACAAGAGACCCAGTACTTC
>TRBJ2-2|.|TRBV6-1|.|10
CAGGTGELFF
TGTGCCGGAGGGACCGGGGAGCTGTTTTTT
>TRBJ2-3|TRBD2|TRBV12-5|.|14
CASAISGGTDTQYF
TGTGCTAGTGCCATAAGCGGGGGCACAGATACGCAGTATTTT
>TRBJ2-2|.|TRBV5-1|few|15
CASSPGDTNTGELFF
TGCGCCAGCAGCCCCGGGGACACGAACACCGGGGAGCTGTTTTTT
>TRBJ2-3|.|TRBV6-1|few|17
CASSLIPPRGYTDTQYF
TGTGCCAGCAGCCTTATACCCCCTCGGGGATACACAGATACGCAGTATTTT
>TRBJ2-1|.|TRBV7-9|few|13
CASSEQGSLGQFF
TGTGCCAGCAGCGAGCAGGGTTCGCTTGGGCAGTTCTTC
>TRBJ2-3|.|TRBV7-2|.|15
CASSPSGVEVDTQYF
TGTGCCAGCAGCCCCAGTGGCGTGGAGGTGGATACGCAGTATTTT
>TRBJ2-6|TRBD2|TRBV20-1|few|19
CSAKTPGLAGVSGANVLTF
TGCAGTGCCAAGACACCCGGACTAGCGGGAGTTTCTGGGGCCAACGTCCTGACTTTC
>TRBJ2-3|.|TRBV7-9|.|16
CASSLRAEPSTDTQYF
TGTGCCAGCAGCTTACGAGCGGAGCCGAGCACAGATACGCAGTATTTT
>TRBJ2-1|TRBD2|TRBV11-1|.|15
CASSFSAGGPNEQFF
TGTGCCAGCAGCTTTTCCGCGGGGGGGCCAAATGAGCAGTTCTTC
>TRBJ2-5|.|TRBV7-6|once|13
CASSSWTGETQYF
TGTGCCAGCAGCTCCTGGACGGGGGAGACCCAGTACTTC
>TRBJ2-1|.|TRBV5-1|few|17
CASSLDTASRRYNEQFF
TGCGCCAGCAGCTTAGATACGGCTAGCCGAAGATACAATGAGCAGTTCTTC
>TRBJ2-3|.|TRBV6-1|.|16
CASRAGRYTGTDTQYF
TGTGCCAGCAGGGCCGGGAGATATACGGGCACAGATACGCAGTATTTT
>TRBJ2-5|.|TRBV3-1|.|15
CASSQDPVGGETQYF
TGTGCCAGCAGCCAAGATCCTGTGGGGGGAGAGACCCAGTACTTC
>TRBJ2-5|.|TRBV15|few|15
CATRHEGGLAETQYF
TGTGCCACCAGACATGAGGGCGGGCTGGCGGAGACCCAGTACTTC
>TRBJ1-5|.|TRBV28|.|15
CASSQQAHGHQPQHF
TGTGCCAGCAGCCAACAGGCACATGGACATCAGCCCCAGCATTTT